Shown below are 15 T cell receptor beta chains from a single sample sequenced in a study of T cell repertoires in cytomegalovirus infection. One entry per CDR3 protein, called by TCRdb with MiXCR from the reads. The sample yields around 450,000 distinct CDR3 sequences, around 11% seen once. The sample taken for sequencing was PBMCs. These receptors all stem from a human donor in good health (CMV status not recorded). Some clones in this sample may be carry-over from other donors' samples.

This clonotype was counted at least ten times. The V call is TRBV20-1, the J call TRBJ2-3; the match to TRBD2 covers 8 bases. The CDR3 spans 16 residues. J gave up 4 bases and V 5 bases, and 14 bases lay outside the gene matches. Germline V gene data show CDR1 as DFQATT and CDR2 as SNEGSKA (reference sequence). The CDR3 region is CSAAGGPPWMADTQYF. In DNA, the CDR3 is TGCAGTGCTGCGGGGGGACCCCCTTGGATGGCAGATACGCAGTATTTT.

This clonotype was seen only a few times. The DNA for the CDR3 is TGTGCCAGCAGGGGGGCGGAGGCGGGGGATGCAGATACGCAGTATTTT. Protein: CASRGAEAGDADTQYF. V and J are TRBV6-5 and TRBJ2-3, with D possibly matching TRBD2 (7 bases). The CDR3 has 16 amino acids. V lost 6 bases and J 4 bases, leaving 20 bases between the germline ends. Germline values: CDR1 MNHEY, CDR2 SVGAGI.

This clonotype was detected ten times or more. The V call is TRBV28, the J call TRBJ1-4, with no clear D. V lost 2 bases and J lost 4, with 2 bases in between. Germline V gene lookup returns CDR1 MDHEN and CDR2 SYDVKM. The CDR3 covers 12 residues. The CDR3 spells CASSLLNEKLFF. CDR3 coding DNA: TGTGCCAGCAGTTTACTTAATGAAAAACTGTTTTTT.

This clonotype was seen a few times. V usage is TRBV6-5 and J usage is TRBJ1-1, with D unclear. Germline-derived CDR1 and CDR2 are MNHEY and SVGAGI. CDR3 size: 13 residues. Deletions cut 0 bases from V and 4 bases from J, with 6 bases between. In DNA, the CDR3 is TGTGCCAGCAGTTACTCCAGGTCCACTGAAGCTTTCTTT. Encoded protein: CASSYSRSTEAFF.

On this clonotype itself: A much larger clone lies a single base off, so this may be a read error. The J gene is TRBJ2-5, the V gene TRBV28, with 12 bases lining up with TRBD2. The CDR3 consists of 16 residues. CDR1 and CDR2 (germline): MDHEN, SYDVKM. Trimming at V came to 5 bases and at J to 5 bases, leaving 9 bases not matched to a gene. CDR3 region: CASSGRTSGIVETQYF. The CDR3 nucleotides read TGTGCCAGCAGTGGGAGGACTAGCGGGATTGTGGAGACCCAGTACTTC.

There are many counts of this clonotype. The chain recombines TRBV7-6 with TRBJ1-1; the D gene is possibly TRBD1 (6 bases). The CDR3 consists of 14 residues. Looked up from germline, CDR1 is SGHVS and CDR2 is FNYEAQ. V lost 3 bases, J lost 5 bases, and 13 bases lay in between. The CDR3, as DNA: TGTGCCAGCAGCTTCAACAGGGATCGTACTGAAGCTTTCTTT. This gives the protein CASSFNRDRTEAFF. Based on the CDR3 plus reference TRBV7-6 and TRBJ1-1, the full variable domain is GAGVSQSPRYKVTKRGQDVALRCDPISGHVSLYWYRQALGQGPEFLTYFNYEAQQDKSGLPNDRFSAERPEGSISTLTIQRTEQRDSAMYRCASSFNRDRTEAFFGQGTRLTVV.

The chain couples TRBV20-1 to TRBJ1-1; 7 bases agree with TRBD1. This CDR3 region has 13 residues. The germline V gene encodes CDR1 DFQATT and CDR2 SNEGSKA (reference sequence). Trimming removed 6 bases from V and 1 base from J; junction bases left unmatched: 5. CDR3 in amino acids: CSARQGSNTEAFF. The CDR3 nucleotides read TGCAGTGCGCGACAGGGATCGAACACTGAAGCTTTCTTT.

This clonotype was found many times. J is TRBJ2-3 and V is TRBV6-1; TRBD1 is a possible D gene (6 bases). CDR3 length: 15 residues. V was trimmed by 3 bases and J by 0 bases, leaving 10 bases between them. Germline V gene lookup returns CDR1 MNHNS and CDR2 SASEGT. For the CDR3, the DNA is TGTGCCAGCAGTGATCCGACAGGTAGCACAGATACGCAGTATTTT. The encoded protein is CASSDPTGSTDTQYF.

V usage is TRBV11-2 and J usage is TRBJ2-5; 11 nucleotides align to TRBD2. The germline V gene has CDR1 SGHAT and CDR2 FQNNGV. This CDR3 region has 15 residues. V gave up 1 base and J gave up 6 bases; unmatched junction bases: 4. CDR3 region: CASSLGLAGGKTQYF. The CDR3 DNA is TGTGCCAGCAGCTTAGGCCTAGCGGGGGGAAAGACCCAGTACTTC.

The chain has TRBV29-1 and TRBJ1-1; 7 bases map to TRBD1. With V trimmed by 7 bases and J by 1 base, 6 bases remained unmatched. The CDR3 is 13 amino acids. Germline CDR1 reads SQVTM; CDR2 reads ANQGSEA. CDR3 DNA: TGCAGCGCCCCGACAGGGCAGAACACTGAAGCTTTCTTT. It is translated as CSAPTGQNTEAFF. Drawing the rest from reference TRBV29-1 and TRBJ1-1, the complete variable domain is SAVISQKPSRDICQRGTSLTIQCQVDSQVTMMFWYRQQPGQSLTLIATANQGSEATYESGFVIDKFPISRPNLTFSTLTVSNMSPEDSSIYLCSAPTGQNTEAFFGQGTRLTVV.

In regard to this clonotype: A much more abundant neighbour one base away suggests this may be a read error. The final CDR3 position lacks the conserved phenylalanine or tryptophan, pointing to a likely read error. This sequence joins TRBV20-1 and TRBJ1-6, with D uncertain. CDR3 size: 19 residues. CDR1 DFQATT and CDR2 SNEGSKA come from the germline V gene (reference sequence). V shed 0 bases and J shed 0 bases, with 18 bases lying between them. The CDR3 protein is CSARDLGNRTSSYNSPLHL. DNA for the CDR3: TGCAGTGCTAGAGATCTGGGAAACCGAACAAGCTCCTATAATTCACCCCTCCACCTT.

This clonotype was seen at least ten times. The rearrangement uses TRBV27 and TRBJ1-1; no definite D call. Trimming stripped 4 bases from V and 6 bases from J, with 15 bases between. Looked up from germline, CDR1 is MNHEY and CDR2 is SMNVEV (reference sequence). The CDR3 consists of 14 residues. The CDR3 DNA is TGTGCCAGCAGTTCCCGCCAAAGGACCCCTGAAGCTTTCTTT. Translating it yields CASSSRQRTPEAFF.

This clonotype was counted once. CDR3 in amino acids: CSARGSGHYEQYF. DNA for the CDR3: TGCAGTGCTCGGGGTAGCGGGCACTACGAGCAGTACTTC. The chain carries TRBV20-1 and TRBJ2-7; TRBD2 aligns across 7 bases. Germline trimming cut 5 bases from V and 3 bases from J; bases unmatched to any gene: 7. CDR1 and CDR2 (germline): DFQATT, SNEGSKA (reference sequence). The CDR3 covers 13 residues.

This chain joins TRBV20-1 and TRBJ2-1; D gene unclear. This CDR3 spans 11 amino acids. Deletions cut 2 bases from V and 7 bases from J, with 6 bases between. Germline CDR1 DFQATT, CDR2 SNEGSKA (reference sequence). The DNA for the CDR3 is TGCAGTGCTAGACACGGGAATGAGCAGTTCTTC. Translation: CSARHGNEQFF.

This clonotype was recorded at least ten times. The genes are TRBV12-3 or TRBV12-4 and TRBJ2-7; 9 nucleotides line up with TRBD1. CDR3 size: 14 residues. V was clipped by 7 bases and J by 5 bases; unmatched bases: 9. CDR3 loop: CASTSGTGFNEQYF. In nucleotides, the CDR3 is TGTGCCAGCACCTCCGGGACAGGGTTCAACGAGCAGTACTTC.